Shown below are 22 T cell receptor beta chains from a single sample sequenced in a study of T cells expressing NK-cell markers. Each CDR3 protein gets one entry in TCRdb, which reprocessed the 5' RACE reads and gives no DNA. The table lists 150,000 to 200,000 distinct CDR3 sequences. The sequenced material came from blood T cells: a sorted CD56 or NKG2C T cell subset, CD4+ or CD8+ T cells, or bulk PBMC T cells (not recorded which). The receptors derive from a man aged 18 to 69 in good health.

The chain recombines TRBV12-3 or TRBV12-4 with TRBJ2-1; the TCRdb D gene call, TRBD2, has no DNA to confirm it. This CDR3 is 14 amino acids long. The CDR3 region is CASSITSEYNEQFF.

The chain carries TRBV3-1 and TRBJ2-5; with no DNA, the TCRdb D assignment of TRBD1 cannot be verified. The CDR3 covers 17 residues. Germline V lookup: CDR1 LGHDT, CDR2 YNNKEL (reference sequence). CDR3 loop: CASSQVLWQGVSETQYF.

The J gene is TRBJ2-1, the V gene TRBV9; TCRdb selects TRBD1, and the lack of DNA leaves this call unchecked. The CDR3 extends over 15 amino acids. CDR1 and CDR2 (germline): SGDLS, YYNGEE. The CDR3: CASSVSGGDRNEQFF.

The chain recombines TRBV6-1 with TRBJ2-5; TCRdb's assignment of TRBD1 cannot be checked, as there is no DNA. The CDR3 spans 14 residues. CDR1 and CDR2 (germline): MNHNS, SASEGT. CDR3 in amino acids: CASRQTGEQETQYF.

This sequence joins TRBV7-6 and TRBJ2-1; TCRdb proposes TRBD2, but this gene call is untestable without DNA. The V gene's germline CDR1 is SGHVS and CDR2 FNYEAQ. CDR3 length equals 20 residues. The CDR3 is CASSLAPASGGPSSYNEQFF.

CDR3 in amino acids: CSVEILKGTGELFF. The chain combines TRBV29-1 with TRBJ2-2. This CDR3 is built from 14 residues. Looked up from germline, CDR1 is SQVTM and CDR2 is ANQGSEA.

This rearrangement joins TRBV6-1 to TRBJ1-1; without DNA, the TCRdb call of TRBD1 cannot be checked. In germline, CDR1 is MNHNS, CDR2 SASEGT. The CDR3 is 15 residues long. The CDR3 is CASRRDRQGATEAFF.

The CDR3 sequence: CASRHRDRGRAEYSNQPQHF. The chain links TRBV7-3 to TRBJ1-5; without DNA, the TCRdb call of TRBD1 cannot be checked. Germline lookup yields CDR1 SGHTA and CDR2 FQGTGA. This CDR3 is built from 20 residues.

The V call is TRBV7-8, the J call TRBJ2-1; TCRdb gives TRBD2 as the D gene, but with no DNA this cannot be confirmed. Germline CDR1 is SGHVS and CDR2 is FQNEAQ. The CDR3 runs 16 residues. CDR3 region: CASSATGTLPGDEQFF.

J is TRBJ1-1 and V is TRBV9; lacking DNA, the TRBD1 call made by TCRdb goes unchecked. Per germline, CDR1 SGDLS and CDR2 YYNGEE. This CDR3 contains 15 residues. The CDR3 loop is CASSGRQGMNTEAFF.

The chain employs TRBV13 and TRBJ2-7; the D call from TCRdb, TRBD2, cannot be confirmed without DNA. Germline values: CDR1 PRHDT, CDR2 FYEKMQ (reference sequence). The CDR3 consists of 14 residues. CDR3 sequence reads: CASSFRDSPAEQYF.

The CDR3 loop reads CASSTERQRVAHTGELFF. The V gene is TRBV19, the J gene TRBJ2-2; there is no DNA to check the TCRdb D call of TRBD2. The CDR3 length is 18 residues. Germline V gene sequence: CDR1 LNHDA, CDR2 SQIVND (reference sequence).

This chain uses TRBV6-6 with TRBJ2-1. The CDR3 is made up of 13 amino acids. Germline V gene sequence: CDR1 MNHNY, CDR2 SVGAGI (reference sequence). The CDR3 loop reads CASSYSPSDEQFF.

The CDR3 loop is CASSNRDRQETQYF. The J gene is TRBJ2-5, the V gene TRBV7-9; the D call of TRBD1 rests on TCRdb alone, since no DNA is present to check it. The germline V gene has CDR1 SEHNR and CDR2 FQNEAQ (reference sequence). The CDR3 runs to 14 residues. Together with reference TRBV7-9 and TRBJ2-5, the CDR3 gives the full variable domain: DTGVSQNPRHKITKRGQNVTFRCDPISEHNRLYWYRQTLGQGPEFLTYFQNEAQLEKSRLLSDRFSAERPKGSFSTLEIQRTEQGDSAMYLCASSNRDRQETQYFGPGTRLLVL.

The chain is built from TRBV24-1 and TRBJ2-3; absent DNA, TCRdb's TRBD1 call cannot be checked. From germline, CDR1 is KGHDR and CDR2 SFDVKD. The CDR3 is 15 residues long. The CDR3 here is CATSDPGEVSDTQYF.

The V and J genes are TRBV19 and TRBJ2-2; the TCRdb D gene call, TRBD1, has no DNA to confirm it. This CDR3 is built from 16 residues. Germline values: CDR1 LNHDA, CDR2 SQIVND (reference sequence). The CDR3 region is CASSTLDREVTGELFF.

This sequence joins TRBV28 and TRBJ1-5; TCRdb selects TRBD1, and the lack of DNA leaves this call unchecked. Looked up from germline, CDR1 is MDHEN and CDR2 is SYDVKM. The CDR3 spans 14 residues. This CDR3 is CASSFRQVNQPQHF.

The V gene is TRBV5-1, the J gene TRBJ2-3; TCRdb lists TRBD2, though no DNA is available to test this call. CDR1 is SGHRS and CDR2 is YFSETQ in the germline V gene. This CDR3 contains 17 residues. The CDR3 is CASMWLAGGESTDTQYF.

The CDR3 sequence: CASSLNNNQPQHF. This sequence joins TRBV5-1 and TRBJ1-5. The CDR3 length is 13 residues. The germline V gene encodes CDR1 SGHRS and CDR2 YFSETQ.

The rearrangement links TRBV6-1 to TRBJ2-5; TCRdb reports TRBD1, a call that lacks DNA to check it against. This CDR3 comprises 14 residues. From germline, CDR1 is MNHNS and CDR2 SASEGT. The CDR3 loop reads CASTRATAGETQYF.

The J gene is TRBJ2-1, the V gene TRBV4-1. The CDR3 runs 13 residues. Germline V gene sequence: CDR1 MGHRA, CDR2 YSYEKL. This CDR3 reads CASSQSVWDEQFF.

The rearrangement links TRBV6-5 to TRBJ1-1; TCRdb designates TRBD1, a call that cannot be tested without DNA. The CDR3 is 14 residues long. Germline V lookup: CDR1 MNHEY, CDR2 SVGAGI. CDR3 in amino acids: CASSYSMDTIEAFF.